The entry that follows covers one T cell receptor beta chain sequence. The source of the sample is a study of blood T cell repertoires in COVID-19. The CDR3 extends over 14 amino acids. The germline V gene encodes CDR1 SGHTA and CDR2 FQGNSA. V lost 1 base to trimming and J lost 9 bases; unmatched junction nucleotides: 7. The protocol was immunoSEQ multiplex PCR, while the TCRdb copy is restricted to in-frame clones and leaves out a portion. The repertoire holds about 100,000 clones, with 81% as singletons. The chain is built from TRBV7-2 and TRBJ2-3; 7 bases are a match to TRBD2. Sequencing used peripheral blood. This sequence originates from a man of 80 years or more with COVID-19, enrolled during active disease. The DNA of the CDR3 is TGTGCCAGCAGCTTAGGGTCGGCGGGAGAAACGCAGTATTTT. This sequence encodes CASSLGSAGETQYF.